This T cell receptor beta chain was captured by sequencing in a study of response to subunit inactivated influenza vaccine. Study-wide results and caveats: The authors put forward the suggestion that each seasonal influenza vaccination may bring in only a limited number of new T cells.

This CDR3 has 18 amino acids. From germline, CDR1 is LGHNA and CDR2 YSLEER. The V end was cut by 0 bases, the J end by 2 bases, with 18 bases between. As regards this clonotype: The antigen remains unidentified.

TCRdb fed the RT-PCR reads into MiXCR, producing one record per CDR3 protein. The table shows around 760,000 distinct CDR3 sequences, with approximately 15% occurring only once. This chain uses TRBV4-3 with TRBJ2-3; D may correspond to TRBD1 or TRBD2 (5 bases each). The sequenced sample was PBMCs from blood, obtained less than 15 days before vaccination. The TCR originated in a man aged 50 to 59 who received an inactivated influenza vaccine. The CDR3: CASSQEGPGTIFTDTQYF. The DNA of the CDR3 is TGCGCCAGCAGCCAAGAGGGACCGGGGACCATATTCACAGATACGCAGTATTTT.